This T cell receptor beta chain was captured by sequencing in a study of blood T cell repertoires in COVID-19. Across the whole study: The cDNA or gDNA used as material had been derived from T cells, B-cell-depleted T cells, or PBMCs.

The CDR3 spans 15 residues. Germline CDR1 SGHTA, CDR2 FQGNSA. Trimming cost V 1 base and J 2 bases; bases outside gene matches: 4. Donors were grouped by their self-reported clinical history. Recovery meant two consecutive negative NP/OP PCR tests, professional clearance, or resolved symptoms. Per the original data handling: Amplified reference gene primers provided the basis for estimating nucleated cell counts. The assay was immunoSEQ multiplex PCR, and TCRdb's table has in-frame clones only and misses some. That table supplies the V and J calls and clone size; D and trimming were determined from the DNA. The table lists approximately 100,000 clones, 80% to 90% of them singletons, with 2% to 3% in the top ten.

The sequencing sample was made of PBMCs or T cells enriched from blood (not recorded which). This chain links TRBV7-2 with TRBJ2-7; TRBD2 matches 8 bases. This TCR derives from a woman between 50 and 59 years old who had recovered from COVID-19. CDR3 DNA: TGTGCCAGCAGCTTAGGTCTAGCGGGTACCTACGAGCAGTACTTC. It codes for CASSLGLAGTYEQYF.